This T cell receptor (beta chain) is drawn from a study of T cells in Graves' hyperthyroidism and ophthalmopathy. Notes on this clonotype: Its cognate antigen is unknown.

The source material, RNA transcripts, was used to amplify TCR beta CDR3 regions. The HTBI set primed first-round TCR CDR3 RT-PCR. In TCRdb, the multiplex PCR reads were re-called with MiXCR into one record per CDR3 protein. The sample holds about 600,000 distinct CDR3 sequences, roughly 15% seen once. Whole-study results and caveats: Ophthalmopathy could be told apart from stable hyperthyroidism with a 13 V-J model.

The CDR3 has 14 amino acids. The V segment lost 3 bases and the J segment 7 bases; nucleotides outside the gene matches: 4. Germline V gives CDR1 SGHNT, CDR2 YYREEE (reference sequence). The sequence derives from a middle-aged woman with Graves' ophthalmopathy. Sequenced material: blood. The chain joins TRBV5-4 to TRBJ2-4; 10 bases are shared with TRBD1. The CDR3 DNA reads TGTGCCAGCAGCTGGACAGGGGGATCGAACATTCAGTACTTC. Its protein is CASSWTGGSNIQYF.